This entry lists 8 T cell receptor beta chains sequenced from one sample in a study of T cell responses to AZD1222 COVID-19 vaccine. The method was immunoSEQ multiplex PCR; TCRdb's version includes in-frame clones alone and lacks a portion of them. The table has 120,000 or so clones, about 88% seen once. The input for sequencing was peripheral blood, taken on day 0 of AZD1222 vaccination. Receptors originate from an adult in good health.

The chain has TRBV2 and TRBJ2-7; D perhaps matches TRBD1 (6 bases). Trimming removed 7 bases at V and 2 bases at J, with 12 bases between. CDR1 is SNHLY, CDR2 FYNNEI, per germline. This CDR3 spans 13 amino acids. DNA for the CDR3: TGTGCCAGCACCCGGACAGAACCCTACGAGCAGTACTTC. Translating gives CASTRTEPYEQYF.

The chain links TRBV7-9 to TRBJ1-2; D call uncertain. The germline CDR1 and CDR2 sequences are SEHNR and FQNEAQ (reference sequence). This CDR3 comprises 12 residues. Trimming pared 1 base from V and 12 bases from J, leaving 12 bases between. For the CDR3, the DNA is TGTGCCAGCAGCTTAGAGGCAGGCGGTGACACCTTC. This encodes CASSLEAGGDTF.

The V gene is TRBV6-5, the J gene TRBJ1-2, with D tentatively TRBD1 (5 bases). In germline, CDR1 is MNHEY, CDR2 SVGAGI. The CDR3 length is 14 residues. V was clipped by 2 bases and J by 3 bases, with 10 bases between them. The CDR3 DNA sequence: TGTGCCAGCAGTTACAGCCCGGGGGACTATGGCTACACCTTC. It translates to CASSYSPGDYGYTF.

This clone was recorded only once. The chain uses TRBV15 and TRBJ2-1; D gene unclear. CDR3 length: 11 amino acids. The germline V gene has CDR1 LNHNV and CDR2 YYDKDF (reference sequence). V was cut by 6 bases and J by 4 bases, with 4 bases left in between. The CDR3 DNA is TGTGCCACCAGAGGATACAATGAGCAGTTCTTC. The encoded protein is CATRGYNEQFF.

The chain has TRBV7-3 and TRBJ2-7; TRBD2 is a possible D gene (6 bases). The V gene lost 5 bases and the J gene lost 3 bases, with 14 bases spanning the gap. This CDR3 spans 14 amino acids. Germline V lookup: CDR1 SGHTA, CDR2 FQGTGA. The CDR3 DNA sequence: TGTGCCAGCAGCGCTAGCGTCATGCACTACGAGCAGTACTTC. This sequence encodes CASSASVMHYEQYF.

The chain joins TRBV2 to TRBJ1-1; D call uncertain. Germline V gene data show CDR1 as SNHLY and CDR2 as FYNNEI. V lost 10 bases to trimming and J lost 0 bases, with 15 bases between them. The CDR3 spans 14 residues. The CDR3 DNA sequence: TGTGCCAACCCGGGAGACACTATGAACACTGAAGCTTTCTTT. Translation gives CANPGDTMNTEAFF.

V and J are TRBV5-1 and TRBJ2-3; 9 bases map to TRBD2. The CDR3 consists of 16 residues. Losses at the gene ends were 3 bases for V and 2 bases for J; bases not matched to a gene: 7. CDR1 is SGHRS and CDR2 is YFSETQ in the germline V gene. The CDR3 DNA is TGCGCCAGCAGCTCTACTAGCGGGCTGGACACAGATACGCAGTATTTT. Translation gives CASSSTSGLDTDTQYF.

The chain employs TRBV6-5 and TRBJ2-5; the match to TRBD2 covers 13 bases. Germline CDR1 MNHEY, CDR2 SVGAGI. The CDR3 sequence is 15 residues long. V dropped 7 bases and J dropped 5; count of bases not matched to a gene: 7. The CDR3 DNA is TGTGCCAGCACCACGACTAGCGGGGGGCCGGAGACCCAGTACTTC. Translating gives CASTTTSGGPETQYF.